A selection of T cell receptor beta chains follows, all from one sample in a study of cytomegalovirus exposure and HLA in healthy donors. Data came from immunoSEQ multiplex PCR; TCRdb stores just in-frame clones and leaves some out. This sample's table reports about 160,000 clones. Sequencing was performed on PBMCs. The receptors shown here come from a man aged 30-40 years in good health and CMV-seronegative. Both conserved end residues are part of each CDR3. Each record gives: D gene, J gene, V gene, CDR3 protein, CDR3 DNA. A D gene is named only where the DNA matches it firmly.

>NA|TRBJ2-7|TRBV2
CASSPLRGRYEQYF
TGTGCCAGCAGTCCTTTAAGGGGAAGGTACGAGCAGTACTTC
>NA|TRBJ1-2|TRBV25-1
CASSEGGVGYTF
TGTGCCAGCAGTGAGGGAGGGGTTGGCTACACCTTC
>NA|TRBJ2-6|TRBV5-1
CASSLALAGSGANVLTF
TGCGCCAGCAGCTTGGCCTTGGCGGGCTCTGGGGCCAACGTCCTGACTTTC
>TRBD2|TRBJ2-5|TRBV5-1
CASSFGLAANQETQYF
TGCGCCAGCAGCTTCGGACTAGCGGCAAACCAAGAGACCCAGTACTTC
>NA|TRBJ1-2|TRBV5-4
CASSPRGNNYGYTF
TGTGCCAGCAGCCCCCGAGGTAACAACTATGGCTACACCTTC
>NA|TRBJ2-1|TRBV5-1
CASSTPLDESGTLSSYNEQFF
TGCGCCAGCAGCACCCCCCTGGACGAATCCGGGACTCTTAGCTCCTACAATGAGCAGTTCTTC
>NA|TRBJ2-3|TRBV25-1
CASSPPWGRPDTDTQYF
TGTGCCAGCAGCCCTCCCTGGGGGAGGCCCGACACAGATACGCAGTATTTT
>TRBD1|TRBJ2-7|TRBV28
CASSLLQGAFYEQYF
TGTGCCAGCAGTTTACTACAGGGGGCCTTTTACGAGCAGTACTTC
>NA|TRBJ2-7|TRBV2
CASSDVVGRDF
TGTGCCAGCAGTGACGTAGTTGGTAGAGACTTC
>NA|TRBJ2-4|TRBV5-1
CASSLQGSDNIQYF
TGCGCCAGCAGCTTACAGGGTTCGGACAACATTCAGTACTTC
>NA|TRBJ1-1|TRBV28
CASSLPVGGWTEAFF
TGTGCCAGCAGCCTTCCGGTAGGAGGATGGACTGAAGCTTTCTTT
>TRBD2|TRBJ2-7|TRBV6-1
CASSDRAGAGSYEQYF
TGTGCCAGCAGTGATAGAGCGGGAGCGGGGTCCTACGAGCAGTACTTC
>TRBD2|TRBJ2-5|TRBV5-1
CASSLAASGREETQYF
TGCGCCAGCAGCTTGGCGGCTAGCGGGAGGGAAGAGACCCAGTACTTC
>NA|TRBJ1-2|TRBV19
CASSITSVPNYGYTF
TGTGCCAGTAGTATAACGTCAGTCCCTAACTATGGCTACACCTTC
>TRBD2|TRBJ2-2|TRBV10-2
CASRLAANTGELFF
TGCGCCAGCCGACTAGCGGCGAACACCGGGGAGCTGTTTTTT
>TRBD2|TRBJ2-5|TRBV7-9
CAAGGPQETQYF
TGTGCGGCGGGAGGACCTCAAGAGACCCAGTACTTC
>NA|TRBJ1-2|TRBV5-6
CASSPRIQGIYGYTF
TGTGCCAGCAGCCCACGGATTCAGGGGATCTATGGCTACACCTTC
>NA|TRBJ2-2|TRBV27
CASSLKPARWSTGELFF
TGTGCCAGCAGTTTAAAACCCGCTAGATGGAGCACCGGGGAGCTGTTTTTT
>NA|TRBJ2-5|TRBV7-9
CASSFRSLQETQYF
TGTGCCAGCAGCTTCCGGAGTCTCCAAGAGACCCAGTACTTC
>NA|TRBJ2-1|TRBV6-1
CASRIYRVHEQFF
TGTGCCAGCAGGATATACAGGGTCCATGAGCAGTTCTTC
>NA|TRBJ2-2|TRBV25-1
CASSVDFLNTGELFF
TGTGCCAGCAGTGTTGACTTCCTTAACACCGGGGAGCTGTTTTTT
>NA|TRBJ2-3|TRBV29-1
CSVRVSWTDTQYF
TGCAGCGTTCGCGTATCCTGGACAGATACGCAGTATTTT
>NA|TRBJ1-2|TRBV7-9
CASSLSGGFGYTF
TGTGCCAGCAGCTTAAGCGGGGGTTTTGGCTACACCTTC
>TRBD1|TRBJ2-5|TRBV9
CASSVGQGTETQYF
TGTGCCAGCAGCGTCGGACAGGGGACAGAGACCCAGTACTTC
>NA|TRBJ2-1|TRBV7-2
CASSLTRGRDNEQFF
TGTGCCAGCAGCTTGACCAGGGGCCGGGATAATGAGCAGTTCTTC
>NA|TRBJ2-7|TRBV25-1
CASSEWDGGTAYEQYF
TGTGCCAGCAGTGAATGGGATGGCGGGACAGCCTACGAGCAGTACTTC
>NA|TRBJ2-7|TRBV6-6
CASSSFYEQYF
TGTGCCAGCAGTTCCTTCTACGAGCAGTACTTC
>TRBD2|TRBJ2-1|TRBV7-3
CASSLNAPSGLNEQFF
TGTGCCAGCAGCTTAAACGCGCCTAGCGGGCTCAATGAGCAGTTCTTC
>TRBD2|TRBJ2-1|TRBV18
CASSPPSGFYNEQFF
TGTGCCAGCTCACCGCCTAGCGGGTTTTACAATGAGCAGTTCTTC
>NA|TRBJ1-1|TRBV19
CASSGTYMNTEAFF
TGTGCCAGTTCCGGGACATATATGAACACTGAAGCTTTCTTT
>NA|TRBJ1-1|TRBV9
CASSPQVGDTEAFF
TGTGCCAGCAGCCCGCAGGTGGGCGACACTGAAGCTTTCTTT
>TRBD2|TRBJ2-1|TRBV15
CATSRNPPSGRHYEQFF
TGTGCCACCAGCAGGAACCCCCCCAGCGGGAGGCACTATGAGCAGTTCTTC
>NA|TRBJ1-1|TRBV2
CASSPVQGAEAFF
TGTGCCAGCAGTCCAGTACAGGGAGCTGAAGCTTTCTTT
>TRBD2|TRBJ2-5|TRBV5-1
CASSLGAGGETQYF
TGCGCCAGCAGCTTGGGAGCGGGAGGGGAGACCCAGTACTTC
>TRBD1|TRBJ2-2|TRBV4-1
CASKETGGSGELFF
TGCGCCAGCAAAGAGACAGGGGGGTCCGGGGAGCTGTTTTTT
>TRBD2|TRBJ2-7|TRBV10-2
CASSNLPTSGRNEQYF
TGCGCCAGCTCGAACCTCCCAACTAGCGGGAGGAACGAGCAGTACTTC